This T cell receptor (beta chain) was recovered during a study of beta chain features in type 1 diabetes. Expressed TCRB transcripts were sequenced after all isolated RNA was converted to cDNA. This table comes from immunoSEQ multiplex PCR, and its TCRdb copy is limited to in-frame clones, with some not included. The table includes approximately 110,000 clones, approximately 37% detected once. Sorted cells reached over 95% purity in every population. Germline CDR1 is SNHLY and CDR2 is FYNNEI. V lost 7 bases, J lost 4 bases, and 6 bases stayed unmatched. The CDR3 totals 14 residues. A few counts support this clone. Its antigen remains unknown. Study-level results: A moderate, significant TCRB CDR3 shortening appeared in type 1 diabetes across four CD4+ subsets. Diminished insertions and augmented deletions at VDJ junctions characterized type 1 diabetes patients.

The sample consisted of stem cell memory CD4+ T cells from blood. This rearrangement joins TRBV2 to TRBJ2-5, with 10 positions matching TRBD2. The sequence was collected from a woman aged 18-30 years in good health. The CDR3 DNA sequence: TGTGCCAGCAATTCCCTAGCGGGAGTAGAGACCCAGTACTTC. Translated, it gives CASNSLAGVETQYF.